What follows are 8 T cell receptor beta chains derived from one specimen sequenced in a study of T cell repertoires in cytomegalovirus infection (dated by TCRdb to about 2019). This sample was sequenced with an Illumina HiSeq 1500. Clones were called with MiXCR by TCRdb after fastp trimmed the public reads at Q25, and only in-frame beta chains were retained. Records with the same CDR3 protein are collapsed into one entry carrying the most frequent genes and DNA. The sample records hundreds of thousands of distinct CDR3 sequences, around 32% of which are singletons. Around 13% of the sample is in the top ten clones. Sequencing was performed on PBMCs. All receptors come from a human donor in good health (CMV status not recorded). Some clones in this sample may be carry-over from other donors' samples.

The V and J genes are TRBV4-3 and TRBJ2-3; D is perhaps TRBD2 (5 bases). With 1 base removed from V and 6 bases from J, the gap between germline ends came to 8 bases. Germline CDR1 reads LGHNA; CDR2 reads YSLEER. CDR3 length: 13 residues. The CDR3 spells CASSQGGLDTQYF. The CDR3 region has the DNA TGCGCCAGCAGCCAAGGAGGGCTCGATACGCAGTATTTT.

Concerning this clonotype: One base away lies a much larger clone, so this may be a sequencing read error. The CDR3 DNA reads TGCGCCAGCAGCCAAGTTTGGGGAGGGGTTGAAGCTTTATTT. It yields the protein CASSQVWGGVEALF. The chain has TRBV4-1 and TRBJ1-1; perhaps TRBD1 as D (5 bases). CDR1 is MGHRA, CDR2 YSYEKL, per germline. The CDR3 has 14 amino acids.

This clonotype appeared many times. The genes are TRBV11-2 and TRBJ1-2, with 10 bases aligning to TRBD1. V lost 3 bases to trimming and J lost 3 bases; unmatched junction nucleotides: 1. Germline V CDR1 and CDR2: SGHAT, FQNNGV. The CDR3 extends over 14 amino acids. The CDR3 nucleotides are TGTGCCAGCAGCTTCGGACAGGGGGACTATGGCTACACCTTC. It is translated as CASSFGQGDYGYTF.

Ten or more counts support this clonotype. The CDR3, as DNA: TGCGCCAGCAGCTTGGCCAACAGGGTTGGTGAAGCTTTCTTT. It translates to CASSLANRVGEAFF. The chain recombines TRBV5-1 with TRBJ1-1, with a tentative D call TRBD1 (6 bases). V was pared by 0 bases and J by 7 bases, with 13 bases between. The CDR3 contains 14 residues. CDR1 and CDR2 (germline): SGHRS, YFSETQ.

This clonotype was seen at least ten times. The rearrangement links TRBV12-3 or TRBV12-4 to TRBJ2-7; D perhaps matches TRBD2 (5 bases). The CDR3 sequence is 12 residues long. V was cut by 6 bases and J by 4 bases, with 10 bases left in between. DNA for the CDR3: TGTGCCAGCAGCCTTAGAGGGTACGAGCAGTACTTC. Translation: CASSLRGYEQYF.

This clonotype was seen only a few times. The gene calls are TRBV6-1 and TRBJ2-7; weak D call: TRBD1 (5 bases). V was pared by 6 bases and J by 4 bases, with 16 bases between. Germline-derived CDR1 and CDR2 are MNHNS and SASEGT. This CDR3 comprises 14 residues. The DNA of the CDR3 is TGTGCCAGCAGGGAACAGGTTAATGGGTACGAGCAGTACTTC. Its protein product is CASREQVNGYEQYF.

The chain recombines TRBV6-6 with TRBJ2-7; no reliable D call. CDR3 length: 13 amino acids. Trimming took 5 bases from V and 1 from J, leaving 9 bases between them. CDR1 MNHNY and CDR2 SVGAGI come from the germline V gene (reference sequence). CDR3 residues: CASSIGLSYEQYF. CDR3 in DNA: TGTGCCAGCAGTATCGGCTTATCCTACGAGCAGTACTTC.

This clonotype appeared many times. As DNA, the CDR3 is TGTGCCAGCCTAGGGAGAACGGGACTAGCGAATGAGCAGTTCTTC. The encoded protein is CASLGRTGLANEQFF. J is TRBJ2-1 and V is TRBV7-2, with 10 bases fitting TRBD2. Trimming at V came to 8 bases and at J to 7 bases, leaving 11 bases not matched to a gene. The CDR3 totals 15 residues. From germline, CDR1 is SGHTA and CDR2 FQGNSA.